This T cell receptor (beta chain) derives from a study of OX40 agonist ivuxolimab in advanced cancers. In the study overall: Partial responses, seen in three patients, involved one hepatocellular carcinoma and two cutaneous melanomas.

CDR1 is SGHRS and CDR2 is YFSETQ in the germline V gene. V was clipped by 2 bases and J by 7 bases, with 16 bases between them. This CDR3 has 16 residues. Sequencing was performed with immunoSEQ multiplex PCR; in TCRdb, only in-frame clones are kept and a portion is missing. The sample includes 65,000 to 90,000 clones, about 89% of them seen just once. The specimen was CD4+ or CD8+ T cells sorted from blood, collected in a trial of the OX40 agonist ivuxolimab. The receptor's source is an adult with an advanced solid tumor such as melanoma, head and neck, liver or kidney cancer. The V call is TRBV5-1, the J call TRBJ1-6, with D unresolved. The CDR3 DNA reads as TGCGCCAGCAGCTTAGGAGGGCCCTGGGAGAATTCACCCCTCCACTTT. Protein product: CASSLGGPWENSPLHF.